One sample yielded the 14 T cell receptor beta chains listed below, sequenced in a study of T-cell memory formation after mild COVID-19. Each CDR3 protein gets one entry after TCRdb re-called the 5' RACE reads with MiXCR. The sample lists more than 120,000 distinct CDR3 sequences, over 15% seen once, with over 2% in the top ten. The sample taken for sequencing was PBMCs or a T cell subset sorted from them (not recorded which). Receptors originate from an adult woman who had mild COVID-19 (a few samples of this study predate the infection). Cell type and time point are not known.

This clonotype was seen a handful of times. J is TRBJ2-7 and V is TRBV6-6; 9 nucleotides match TRBD2. The J segment lost 0 bases and the V segment lost 6 bases, leaving 15 bases of the junction unmatched. This CDR3 is built from 18 residues. Germline V gene data show CDR1 as MNHNY and CDR2 as SVGAGI (reference sequence). The CDR3 nucleotides are TGTGCCAGCAGAAACACGTTTAGCGGGAGCATTAGCTCCTACGAGCAGTACTTC. Translating gives CASRNTFSGSISSYEQYF.

CDR3: CATSDQGQVQETQYF. The CDR3 bases are TGTGCCACCAGTGACCAGGGACAGGTCCAAGAGACCCAGTACTTC. This sequence joins TRBV24-1 and TRBJ2-5; 8 positions match TRBD1. CDR1 and CDR2 from the germline V gene are KGHDR and SFDVKD. Trimming took 4 bases from V and 1 from J; bases not matched to a gene: 4. The CDR3 runs 15 residues.

Concerning this clonotype itself: No DNA is shown, since the ends of the CDR3 on it are uncertain; the CDR3 is the one TCRdb lists. The chain combines TRBV5-1 with TRBJ1-6. From germline, CDR1 is SGHRS and CDR2 YFSETQ. The CDR3 spans 15 amino acids, including both terminal residues. CDR3 amino acids: CASSLVGGGNSPIHF.

The chain joins TRBV5-1 to TRBJ1-1, with D perhaps TRBD1 (6 bases). CDR1 SGHRS and CDR2 YFSETQ come from the germline V gene. Trimming pared 4 bases from V and 4 bases from J, leaving 20 bases between. The CDR3 sequence is 16 residues long. The CDR3 sequence: CASSGEGQGLATEAFF. The DNA of the CDR3 is TGCGCCAGCAGCGGGGAGGGTCAGGGGTTGGCCACTGAAGCTTTCTTT. Full variable domain (rest looked up from reference TRBV5-1 and TRBJ1-1): KAGVTQTPRYLIKTRGQQVTLSCSPISGHRSVSWYQQTPGQGLQFLFEYFSETQRNKGNFPGRFSGRQFSNSRSEMNVSTLELGDSALYLCASSGEGQGLATEAFFGQGTRLTVV.

The table lists this clonotype with a few counts. The rearrangement links TRBV5-1 to TRBJ2-3; TRBD1 matches 9 bases. V was pared by 4 bases and J by 4 bases, with 10 bases of the junction left unmatched. Germline assignment: CDR1 SGHRS and CDR2 YFSETQ. There are 16 residues in the CDR3. CDR3 nucleotide sequence: TGCGCCAGCAGCCCCACAGGGGGCGTTTTCCCAGATACGCAGTATTTT. It yields the protein CASSPTGGVFPDTQYF.

Concerning this clonotype itself: Since a much larger clone is just one base distant, this may be a read error. The chain has TRBV12-3 or TRBV12-4 and TRBJ2-7, with 9 bases lining up with TRBD2. The ends lost 5 bases at V and 2 bases at J; junction bases unmatched: 4. CDR3 length equals 14 residues. The CDR3 DNA reads TGTGCCAGCAGTAGTAGCGGGGGACCCTACGAGCAGTACTTC. The encoded protein is CASSSSGGPYEQYF.

The chain recombines TRBV15 with TRBJ2-7; D may match TRBD1 or TRBD2 (6 bases each). Germline V gene lookup returns CDR1 LNHNV and CDR2 YYDKDF (reference sequence). The CDR3 length is 15 residues. Trimming cost V 1 base and J 3 bases, with 13 bases left between them. The CDR3 DNA sequence: TGTGCCACCAGCAGAGCCATTGGGGGGCTCTACGAGCAGTACTTC. Translation: CATSRAIGGLYEQYF.

J is TRBJ2-1 and V is TRBV20-1, with TRBD2 identical over 11 bases. Unmatched junction bases numbered 15, after V lost 7 bases and J lost 10 bases. The CDR3 spans 15 residues. From germline, CDR1 is DFQATT and CDR2 SNEGSKA (reference sequence). CDR3 residues: CSVARLAGGLVEQFF. In DNA, the CDR3 is TGCAGTGTCGCGCGGCTAGCGGGGGGCCTGGTAGAGCAGTTCTTC.

This chain uses TRBV2 with TRBJ1-2; D possibly corresponds to TRBD1 (5 bases). V was pared by 4 bases and J by 2 bases, with 5 bases between. The CDR3 consists of 12 residues. The V gene's germline CDR1 is SNHLY and CDR2 FYNNEI. This CDR3 is CASSAGNYGYTF. The CDR3 nucleotides are TGTGCCAGCAGTGCAGGGAACTATGGCTACACCTTC.

This clonotype was observed a few times. DNA for the CDR3: TGTGCCAGCAGCTTTGGACAGGGGAACTACGAGCAGTACTTC. Encoded protein: CASSFGQGNYEQYF. The rearrangement links TRBV7-2 to TRBJ2-7; 9 positions agree with TRBD1. Germline V gene lookup returns CDR1 SGHTA and CDR2 FQGNSA. The junction had 3 bases not matched to a gene; V was cut back by 3 bases and J by 3 bases. The CDR3 has 14 residues.

A few counts support this clonotype. The rearrangement uses TRBV5-1 and TRBJ1-4; D may be TRBD1 (6 bases). Trimming cost V 1 base and J 5 bases, with 9 bases left between them. In germline, CDR1 is SGHRS, CDR2 YFSETQ. The CDR3 is made up of 14 amino acids. DNA for the CDR3: TGCGCCAGCAGCTTGCGCACAGGGAATGAAAAACTGTTTTTT. Amino acid sequence: CASSLRTGNEKLFF. Together with reference TRBV5-1 and TRBJ1-4, the CDR3 gives the full variable domain: KAGVTQTPRYLIKTRGQQVTLSCSPISGHRSVSWYQQTPGQGLQFLFEYFSETQRNKGNFPGRFSGRQFSNSRSEMNVSTLELGDSALYLCASSLRTGNEKLFFGSGTQLSVL.

V and J are TRBV5-1 and TRBJ2-5, with D possibly being TRBD2 (6 bases). Per germline, CDR1 SGHRS and CDR2 YFSETQ. CDR3 size: 12 residues. Trimming took 7 bases from V and 3 from J, leaving 10 bases between them. CDR3 DNA sequence: TGCGCCAGCGGCGGGGTAAAAGAGACCCAGTACTTC. Translation gives CASGGVKETQYF.

The rearrangement links TRBV6-5 to TRBJ2-7, with a possible D match to TRBD1 (5 bases). Deletions cut 0 bases from V and 2 bases from J, with 11 bases between. The CDR3 contains 15 residues. Germline CDR1 reads MNHEY; CDR2 reads SVGAGI. The chain's CDR3 is CASSYSTSGPYEQYF. In DNA, the CDR3 is TGTGCCAGCAGTTACTCGACGTCAGGGCCCTACGAGCAGTACTTC.

This clonotype showed up just a few times. The rearrangement joins TRBV7-9 to TRBJ1-1, with D possibly matching TRBD1 (6 bases). The CDR3 length is 15 residues. Deletions cut 5 bases from V and 5 bases from J, with 18 bases between. Germline values: CDR1 SEHNR, CDR2 FQNEAQ (reference sequence). The CDR3 sequence: CASSTRTGIRTEAFF. Written as DNA, the CDR3 is TGTGCCAGCAGCACCCGAACAGGGATTAGAACTGAAGCTTTCTTT.